The 21 T cell receptor beta chains given below trace back to one sample, sequenced in a study of blood T cells in healthy people across ages (dated by TCRdb to the mid-2010s). To prepare the library, 5' RACE was applied. The sequencing machine was an Illumina HiSeq 2500. A second PCR of about 7 to 12 cycles was performed with a sample-barcoded 5' primer and a J-beta primer mix. The public reads were quality trimmed at Q25 with fastp and then assembled into clones with MiXCR by TCRdb, keeping productive beta chains. Identical CDR3 proteins give one entry, which carries the most common genes and DNA. In this sample the table shows 800,000 or so distinct CDR3 sequences, 62% of which occur a single time. Of the sample, around a quarter is held by the ten largest clones. The specimen was blood. Receptors were obtained from a man aged 25 to 40 in good health.

The rearrangement uses TRBV2 and TRBJ1-1, with no clear D. Deletions cut 6 bases from V and 6 bases from J, with 11 bases between. The CDR3 sequence is 12 residues long. Germline CDR1 SNHLY, CDR2 FYNNEI. CDR3 DNA: TGTGCCAGCAGAAGGGAGGCGCCTGAAGCTTTCTTT. It specifies CASRREAPEAFF.

This chain connects TRBV4-2 to TRBJ1-6, with D unresolved. The CDR3 totals 16 residues. The V end lost 0 bases, the J end lost 0 bases, and 6 bases lay between the germline ends. Germline V CDR1 and CDR2: LGHNA, YNFKEQ. The CDR3 region has the DNA TGTGCCAGCAGCCAAGATCCGAGCTCCTATAATTCACCCCTCCACTTT. The encoded protein is CASSQDPSSYNSPLHF.

The V gene is TRBV27, the J gene TRBJ2-3; TRBD1 or TRBD2 may be the D gene (5 bases each). Trimming cost V 2 bases and J 6 bases, with 9 bases left between them. Germline CDR1 reads MNHEY; CDR2 reads SMNVEV (reference sequence). The CDR3 length is 13 residues. The CDR3 loop reads CASSLLAGDTQYF. The CDR3 DNA is TGTGCCAGCAGTTTACTAGCAGGGGATACGCAGTATTTT.

This clonotype was recorded a few times. The rearrangement joins TRBV4-3 to TRBJ2-3, with D hard to call. V shed 0 bases and J shed 4 bases, with 17 bases lying between them. CDR3 length equals 17 residues. Germline V gene lookup returns CDR1 LGHNA and CDR2 YSLEER. CDR3: CASSQDFGSFMADTQYF. CDR3 nucleotides: TGCGCCAGCAGCCAAGATTTTGGTAGCTTCATGGCAGATACGCAGTATTTT.

The chain recombines TRBV2 with TRBJ1-2, with TRBD1 matching 7 bases. J gave up 8 bases and V 2 bases, and 11 bases lay outside the gene matches. The germline V gene has CDR1 SNHLY and CDR2 FYNNEI. The CDR3 runs to 15 residues. The CDR3 loop is CASSERGQGSGGYTF. The CDR3 nucleotides are TGTGCCAGCAGTGAAAGGGGGCAGGGATCTGGCGGCTACACCTTC.

The chain is built from TRBV4-3 and TRBJ2-4; D call uncertain. The CDR3 consists of 18 residues. From germline, CDR1 is LGHNA and CDR2 YSLEER. The germline V and J ends were trimmed by 1 base and 0 bases, with 16 bases remaining between them. For the CDR3, the DNA is TGCGCCAGCAGCCAAGGTTACCGGACGGTGCTAGCCAAAAACATTCAGTACTTC. Protein sequence: CASSQGYRTVLAKNIQYF.

J is TRBJ2-7 and V is TRBV20-1; 8 nucleotides agree with TRBD1. J lost 2 bases, V lost 1 base, and 7 bases had no gene match. The germline V gene encodes CDR1 DFQATT and CDR2 SNEGSKA (reference sequence). The CDR3 length is 15 residues. Here the CDR3 DNA reads TGCAGTGCTAGAGGGTCGGGACAGGATGCCTACGAGCAGTACTTC. Protein: CSARGSGQDAYEQYF.

This clonotype was seen many times. V is TRBV7-9 and J is TRBJ1-4; possible D gene TRBD1, 5 bases. The germline gives CDR1 SEHNR, CDR2 FQNEAQ (reference sequence). The CDR3 is 16 amino acids. Trimming removed 1 base from V and 7 bases from J, with 16 bases in between. The DNA of the CDR3 is TGTGCCAGCAGCTTAGGATTGGGGGACGAATCTGAAAAACTGTTTTTT. Amino acid sequence: CASSLGLGDESEKLFF.

In its sample, this clonotype was seen a few times. The V call is TRBV7-8, the J call TRBJ1-1; maybe TRBD1 (5 bases). The CDR3 consists of 16 residues. V was trimmed by 4 bases and J by 0 bases, leaving 15 bases between them. From germline, CDR1 is SGHVS and CDR2 FQNEAQ. This CDR3 reads CASSWPSGTLNTEAFF. CDR3 sequence (DNA): TGTGCCAGCAGCTGGCCGTCCGGGACTCTGAACACTGAAGCTTTCTTT.

The gene calls are TRBV6-1 and TRBJ2-1; 7 bases line up with TRBD1. CDR1 and CDR2 from the germline V gene are MNHNS and SASEGT. There are 13 residues in the CDR3. V lost 5 bases and J lost 15; bases outside the gene matches: 13. As DNA, the CDR3 is TGTGCCAGCAGTAAAGGACAGGATGTAGGTTGGTTCTTC. This codes for CASSKGQDVGWFF.

The chain recombines TRBV7-6 with TRBJ2-5; possible D gene TRBD2, 6 bases. The DNA matches TRBJ2-7 better at its end, which makes the J call doubtful. This CDR3 has 17 amino acids. Germline V gene sequence: CDR1 SGHVS, CDR2 FNYEAQ. The CDR3: CASSRGDHPPPLNEQYF. For the CDR3, the DNA is TGTGCCAGCAGCCGCGGGGACCACCCACCTCCATTAAACGAGCAGTACTTC.

This chain uses TRBV29-1 with TRBJ2-7, with D perhaps given as TRBD1 or TRBD2 (6 bases each). Germline assignment: CDR1 SQVTM and CDR2 ANQGSEA. The CDR3 loop spans 11 amino acids. Trimming shortened V by 5 bases and J by 5 bases, and 10 bases separated the two germline ends. In DNA, the CDR3 is TGCAGCGTTTTTGGGGGGCACGAGCAGTACTTC. The encoded protein is CSVFGGHEQYF.

The chain joins TRBV27 to TRBJ2-7, with TRBD1 matching over 9 bases. The CDR3 has 14 amino acids. CDR1 is MNHEY and CDR2 is SMNVEV in the germline V gene (reference sequence). Trimming removed 8 bases from V and 3 bases from J; junction bases left unmatched: 8. For the CDR3, the DNA is TGTGCCAGCTCACTCGGGACAGGGAACTACGAGCAGTACTTC. Encoded protein: CASSLGTGNYEQYF.

The count of this clonotype is one. The chain carries TRBV14 and TRBJ2-5; TRBD1 agrees at 9 bases. Germline CDR1 SGHDN, CDR2 FVKESK. The CDR3 is made up of 16 amino acids. V shed 3 bases, J shed 3 bases, and the junction held 8 bases outside the gene matches. Here the CDR3 reads CASSHMGQGLEETQYF. The CDR3, as DNA: TGTGCCAGCAGCCATATGGGACAGGGTCTCGAAGAGACCCAGTACTTC.

The chain joins TRBV29-1 to TRBJ2-3; TRBD2 agrees at 7 bases. Germline trimming cut 6 bases from V and 7 bases from J; bases unmatched to any gene: 10. This CDR3 is built from 13 residues. Germline V gene sequence: CDR1 SQVTM, CDR2 ANQGSEA. The CDR3 protein is CSVLWGGSNTQYF. The CDR3 coding sequence is TGCAGCGTCCTGTGGGGGGGGTCGAATACGCAGTATTTT.

V and J are TRBV6-2 or TRBV6-3 and TRBJ1-1, with TRBD1 identical over 8 bases. Germline CDR1 MNHEY, CDR2 SVGEGT. The CDR3 totals 14 residues. With V trimmed by 5 bases and J by 9 bases, 11 bases remained unmatched. DNA of the CDR3: TGTGCCAGCAGTCCCGGACAGGGCGAACGGAAAGCTTTCTTT. Amino acid sequence: CASSPGQGERKAFF.

The chain couples TRBV27 to TRBJ2-1; tentatively, D is TRBD2 (6 bases). This CDR3 comprises 14 residues. V lost 6 bases to trimming and J lost 8 bases, with 17 bases between them. Germline CDR1 reads MNHEY; CDR2 reads SMNVEV (reference sequence). The CDR3 loop reads CASSLSLGGHEQFF. CDR3 bases: TGTGCCAGCAGCCTAAGCCTCGGGGGACATGAGCAGTTCTTC.

V is TRBV7-9 and J is TRBJ2-1; 9 nucleotides align to TRBD1. CDR3 length: 15 residues. Germline assignment: CDR1 SEHNR and CDR2 FQNEAQ (reference sequence). V lost 5 bases, J lost 4 bases, and 6 bases stayed unmatched. The DNA of the CDR3 is TGTGCCAGCAGCACAAGAGGGACAGGGTACAATGAGCAGTTCTTC. Translated, it gives CASSTRGTGYNEQFF.

The rearrangement joins TRBV6-5 to TRBJ1-4, with no clear D. V lost 4 bases to trimming and J lost 4 bases, with 13 bases between them. Per the germline V gene, CDR1 is MNHEY and CDR2 is SVGAGI. This CDR3 contains 15 residues. In DNA, the CDR3 is TGTGCCAGCAGTTCGACGGGAATACTTAATGAAAAACTGTTTTTT. Its protein is CASSSTGILNEKLFF.

The chain carries TRBV12-3 or TRBV12-4 and TRBJ2-3; 7 bases match TRBD2. The J segment lost 0 bases and the V segment lost 7 bases, leaving 10 bases of the junction unmatched. The CDR3 runs 16 residues. CDR3 coding DNA: TGTGCCAGCACCACAAGAAGCGGGGCTAGCACAGATACGCAGTATTTT. Its protein product is CASTTRSGASTDTQYF.

Regarding this clonotype: A read error may produce the germline difference seen at one junction end. This sequence joins TRBV20-1 and TRBJ1-2, with D perhaps TRBD1 (5 bases). The germline CDR1 and CDR2 sequences are DFQATT and SNEGSKA (reference sequence). This CDR3 spans 12 amino acids. In DNA, the CDR3 is TGCAGTGCTCCGACAGTGAACTATGACTACACCTTC. It is translated as CSAPTVNYDYTF.